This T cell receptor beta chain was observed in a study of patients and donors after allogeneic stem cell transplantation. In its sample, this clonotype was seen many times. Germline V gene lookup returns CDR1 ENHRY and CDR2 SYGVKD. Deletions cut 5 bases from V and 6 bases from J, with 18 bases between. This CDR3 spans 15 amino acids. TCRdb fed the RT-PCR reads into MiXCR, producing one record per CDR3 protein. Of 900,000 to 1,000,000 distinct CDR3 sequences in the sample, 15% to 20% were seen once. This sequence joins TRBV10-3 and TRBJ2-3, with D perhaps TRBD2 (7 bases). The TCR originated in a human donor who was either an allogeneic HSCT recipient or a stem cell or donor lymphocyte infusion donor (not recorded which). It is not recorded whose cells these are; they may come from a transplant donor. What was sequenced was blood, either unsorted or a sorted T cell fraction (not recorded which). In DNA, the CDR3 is TGTGCCATCAGTCCCGGGACTACCCAGGGGGATACGCAGTATTTT. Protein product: CAISPGTTQGDTQYF.